What follows are 27 T cell receptor beta chains derived from one specimen sequenced in a study of technical replicates of blood from several donors. The table came from immunoSEQ multiplex PCR; TCRdb's copy has only in-frame clones and leaves some out. The sample lists about 100,000 clones, over 95% occurring once. Sequencing was carried out using T cells isolated from PBMCs. These TCRs come from a human donor in good health.

This sequence joins TRBV2 and TRBJ1-6; D uncertain. Germline assignment: CDR1 SNHLY and CDR2 FYNNEI. V was clipped by 6 bases and J by 0 bases, with 9 bases between them. This CDR3 has 15 residues. CDR3 protein: CASRKESSYNSPLHF. Written as DNA, the CDR3 is TGTGCCAGCAGGAAAGAGAGCTCCTATAATTCACCCCTCCACTTT.

The J gene is TRBJ2-5, the V gene TRBV2; 7 bases match TRBD2. Germline CDR1 reads SNHLY; CDR2 reads FYNNEI. The CDR3 is 15 residues long. The J segment lost 1 base and the V segment lost 8 bases, leaving 10 bases of the junction unmatched. The DNA of the CDR3 is TGTGCCAGCTCCCCTGGCGGGAGAACCCAAGAGACCCAGTACTTC. It specifies CASSPGGRTQETQYF.

The J gene is TRBJ2-7, the V gene TRBV6-1; 10 nucleotides agree with TRBD1. This CDR3 comprises 14 residues. The J segment lost 4 bases and the V segment lost 6 bases, leaving 6 bases of the junction unmatched. CDR1 is MNHNS and CDR2 is SASEGT in the germline V gene. In DNA form, the CDR3 reads TGTGCCAGCAGGCCCCGGGACAGGGGTTACGAGCAGTACTTC. Translating gives CASRPRDRGYEQYF.

The V and J genes are TRBV7-9 and TRBJ2-7; 12 nucleotides line up with TRBD2. The V gene end was trimmed by 3 bases and the J gene end by 1 base; junction bases not matched to a gene: 10. CDR1 SEHNR and CDR2 FQNEAQ come from the germline V gene (reference sequence). This CDR3 region has 18 residues. CDR3 in amino acids: CASSFLLAGGPASYEQYF. The CDR3, as DNA: TGTGCCAGCAGCTTTCTGCTAGCGGGAGGGCCAGCTTCCTACGAGCAGTACTTC.

This sequence joins TRBV30 and TRBJ1-2; a possible D gene is TRBD1 (5 bases). V shed 1 base and J shed 6 bases, with 18 bases lying between them. Germline V lookup: CDR1 GTSNPN, CDR2 SVGIG (reference sequence). The CDR3 spans 15 residues. The CDR3, as DNA: TGTGCCTGGAGTGGGTTGCCAGGGCGCAACGATGGCTACACCTTC. It specifies CAWSGLPGRNDGYTF. The whole variable domain, filled in from reference TRBV30 and TRBJ1-2, reads SQTIHQWPATLVQPVGSPLSLECTVEGTSNPNLYWYRQAAGRGLQLLFYSVGIGQISSEVPQNLSASRPQDRQFILSSKKLLLSDSGFYLCAWSGLPGRNDGYTFGSGTRLTVV.

This chain links TRBV7-2 with TRBJ2-3; possibly TRBD2 for D (6 bases). Trimming took 5 bases from V and 4 from J, leaving 13 bases between them. The CDR3 totals 14 residues. The germline CDR1 and CDR2 sequences are SGHTA and FQGNSA. In DNA form, the CDR3 reads TGTGCCAGCAGCGCTTTGGGGACTCCAGATACGCAGTATTTT. Translation: CASSALGTPDTQYF.

V gene TRBV9 combines with J gene TRBJ1-3, with no clear D. The CDR3 is made up of 16 amino acids. Trimming took off 3 bases at V and 2 bases at J, with 15 bases between the two ends. Germline V gene lookup returns CDR1 SGDLS and CDR2 YYNGEE. For the CDR3, the DNA is TGTGCCAGCAGCGCCTACAACGGGGAAGCTGGAAACACCATATATTTT. Translated: CASSAYNGEAGNTIYF.

The chain links TRBV6-1 to TRBJ1-2; a possible D gene is TRBD1 (5 bases). V lost 5 bases to trimming and J lost 7 bases, with 20 bases between them. Germline CDR1 is MNHNS and CDR2 is SASEGT. This CDR3 contains 15 residues. CDR3 in amino acids: CASSNPGLRSRGYTF. DNA for the CDR3: TGTGCCAGCAGTAATCCAGGGCTACGGTCTCGTGGCTACACCTTC.

This chain uses TRBV5-1 with TRBJ1-2, with 8 positions matching TRBD1. Germline lookup yields CDR1 SGHRS and CDR2 YFSETQ. The V gene end was trimmed by 5 bases and the J gene end by 3 bases; junction bases not matched to a gene: 6. There are 14 residues in the CDR3. The CDR3 nucleotides read TGCGCCAGCAGAACCGGGACAGGAGACTATGGCTACACCTTC. This translates into CASRTGTGDYGYTF.

The rearrangement links TRBV19 to TRBJ2-7, with 9 bases aligning to TRBD1. The CDR3 has 15 residues. CDR1 and CDR2 (germline): LNHDA, SQIVND (reference sequence). Trimming took 6 bases from V and 0 from J; bases not matched to a gene: 6. The CDR3: CASRTGTGSSYEQYF. DNA of the CDR3: TGTGCCAGTAGGACCGGGACAGGGTCCTCCTACGAGCAGTACTTC. The entire variable domain, with the rest obtained from reference TRBV19 and TRBJ2-7, is as follows: DGGITQSPKYLFRKEGQNVTLSCEQNLNHDAMYWYRQDPGQGLRLIYYSQIVNDFQKGDIAEGYSVSREKKESFPLTVTSAQKNPTAFYLCASRTGTGSSYEQYFGPGTRLTVT.

The chain uses TRBV6-1 and TRBJ2-3, with 8 nucleotides matching TRBD1. Germline V gene data show CDR1 as MNHNS and CDR2 as SASEGT. CDR3 length: 15 amino acids. Germline trimming cut 7 bases from V and 6 bases from J; bases unmatched to any gene: 12. The DNA for the CDR3 is TGTGCCAGCACATCCGAGGACAGGGTAACTGATACGCAGTATTTT. This encodes CASTSEDRVTDTQYF.

This chain uses TRBV19 with TRBJ1-1, with TRBD1 matching 8 bases. This CDR3 comprises 17 residues. Germline values: CDR1 LNHDA, CDR2 SQIVND (reference sequence). The junction had 12 bases not matched to a gene; V was cut back by 5 bases and J by 1 base. The CDR3: CASSAPSGTGANTEAFF. In nucleotides, the CDR3 is TGTGCCAGTAGTGCCCCCTCCGGGACAGGAGCGAACACTGAAGCTTTCTTT.

The rearrangement joins TRBV5-4 to TRBJ2-3; possibly TRBD2 for D (6 bases). Trimming removed 4 bases at V and 1 base at J, with 16 bases between. The CDR3 runs to 16 residues. Germline V gene sequence: CDR1 SGHNT, CDR2 YYREEE (reference sequence). The CDR3 nucleotides are TGTGCCAGCAGCCCCCCTCATTCGGGGGGCACAGATACGCAGTATTTT. Translation: CASSPPHSGGTDTQYF.

CDR3 protein: CASSGKRQGALREQYF. The CDR3 nucleotides are TGTGCCAGTAGTGGTAAGCGACAGGGGGCCTTGAGGGAGCAGTACTTC. The chain carries TRBV19 and TRBJ2-7; 10 bases are a match to TRBD1. The trim removed 5 bases at V and 7 bases at J, leaving 14 bases unmatched. The CDR3 has 16 residues. Per the germline V gene, CDR1 is LNHDA and CDR2 is SQIVND (reference sequence).

The chain employs TRBV11-2 and TRBJ2-7; 11 bases map to TRBD1. The CDR3 runs 17 residues. Trimming cost V 6 bases and J 6 bases; bases outside gene matches: 16. Germline lookup yields CDR1 SGHAT and CDR2 FQNNGV. The CDR3 sequence: CASSIPLGQGESLEQYF. The CDR3 coding sequence is TGTGCCAGCAGTATTCCCCTGGGACAGGGGGAGTCCCTCGAGCAGTACTTC.

The V gene is TRBV15, the J gene TRBJ1-3, with a possible D match to TRBD1 (6 bases). The CDR3 covers 14 residues. Trimming took 6 bases from V and 1 from J, leaving 10 bases between them. The germline CDR1 and CDR2 sequences are LNHNV and YYDKDF (reference sequence). This CDR3 is CATSIGGSGNTIYF. The CDR3 DNA follows: TGTGCCACCAGTATAGGGGGATCTGGAAACACCATATATTTT.

The chain links TRBV19 to TRBJ2-5, with TRBD2 matching over 11 bases. Germline V CDR1 and CDR2: LNHDA, SQIVND (reference sequence). J gave up 5 bases and V 3 bases, and 14 bases lay outside the gene matches. The CDR3 is made up of 18 amino acids. CDR3 protein: CASSMRSGSGGARETQYF. For the CDR3, the DNA is TGTGCCAGTAGTATGCGGAGTGGTAGCGGGGGGGCCCGGGAGACCCAGTACTTC.

CDR3 sequence (DNA): TGTGCCAGCTCACAGACAGAATCCTACGAGCAGTACTTC. This gives the protein CASSQTESYEQYF. The V and J genes are TRBV18 and TRBJ2-7, with D perhaps matching TRBD1 (5 bases). Germline CDR1 KGHSH, CDR2 LQKENI. This CDR3 is 13 amino acids long. V lost 4 bases and J lost 1, with 8 bases in between.

The chain couples TRBV6-5 to TRBJ1-5; the D is unclear. V shed 6 bases and J shed 7 bases, with 16 bases lying between them. The CDR3 sequence is 14 residues long. Germline V CDR1 and CDR2: MNHEY, SVGAGI. CDR3 amino acids: CASSLQIGEQPQHF. The CDR3, as DNA: TGTGCCAGCAGCTTACAGATCGGTGAACAGCCCCAGCATTTT.

The gene calls are TRBV2 and TRBJ2-4; 7 bases match TRBD1. V gave up 7 bases and J gave up 8 bases; unmatched junction bases: 8. Per germline, CDR1 SNHLY and CDR2 FYNNEI. CDR3 length equals 13 residues. The CDR3 is CASNSRGRDIQYF. The CDR3 coding sequence is TGTGCCAGCAACTCGAGGGGGCGCGACATTCAGTACTTC.

This rearrangement joins TRBV2 to TRBJ2-7; no firm D call. The germline gives CDR1 SNHLY, CDR2 FYNNEI. This CDR3 comprises 15 residues. Deletions cut 3 bases from V and 1 base from J, with 13 bases between. CDR3 nucleotides: TGTGCCAGCAGTGAGGGCCCGCTACCATCCTACGAGCAGTACTTC. This translates into CASSEGPLPSYEQYF.

J is TRBJ2-3 and V is TRBV5-1, with a weak D call TRBD1 (6 bases). V lost 5 bases to trimming and J lost 6 bases, with 16 bases between them. The CDR3 spans 14 residues. The germline V gene encodes CDR1 SGHRS and CDR2 YFSETQ. Written as DNA, the CDR3 is TGCGCCAGCAGTATGGCTAGGGGGATCGATACGCAGTATTTT. This codes for CASSMARGIDTQYF. Using reference TRBV5-1 and TRBJ2-3 for the parts outside the CDR3, the full variable domain is KAGVTQTPRYLIKTRGQQVTLSCSPISGHRSVSWYQQTPGQGLQFLFEYFSETQRNKGNFPGRFSGRQFSNSRSEMNVSTLELGDSALYLCASSMARGIDTQYFGPGTRLTVL.

The chain joins TRBV5-6 to TRBJ2-3; 9 bases are a match to TRBD1. This CDR3 has 15 residues. V was pared by 1 base and J by 3 bases, with 3 bases of the junction left unmatched. Germline values: CDR1 SGHDT, CDR2 YYEEEE. The CDR3 reads CASSLTGGMTDTQYF. The CDR3 DNA sequence: TGTGCCAGCAGCTTGACAGGGGGCATGACAGATACGCAGTATTTT.

V gene TRBV2 combines with J gene TRBJ1-6, with unresolved D. This CDR3 has 16 residues. The ends were cut back, 5 bases at V and 1 base at J, with 12 bases in the middle. Germline V gene sequence: CDR1 SNHLY, CDR2 FYNNEI. As DNA, the CDR3 is TGTGCCAGCAGTTCGAGATCGGGATCCTATAATTCACCCCTCCACTTT. Translating it yields CASSSRSGSYNSPLHF.

This chain joins TRBV20-1 and TRBJ2-7; 7 nucleotides align to TRBD1. The CDR3 has 11 amino acids. CDR1 and CDR2 (germline): DFQATT, SNEGSKA (reference sequence). Unmatched junction bases numbered 2, after V lost 6 bases and J lost 3 bases. CDR3 residues: CSARDSYEQYF. As DNA, the CDR3 is TGCAGTGCCAGGGACAGCTACGAGCAGTACTTC.

The gene calls are TRBV28 and TRBJ2-3; D is perhaps TRBD2 (6 bases). Germline V CDR1 and CDR2: MDHEN, SYDVKM. This CDR3 spans 16 amino acids. Trimming took 3 bases from V and 2 from J, leaving 15 bases between them. The CDR3 DNA reads TGTGCCAGCAGTTTGGTGGGACTTCAGTACACAGATACGCAGTATTTT. The encoded protein is CASSLVGLQYTDTQYF.

The chain recombines TRBV5-1 with TRBJ2-7, with 12 bases fitting TRBD2. Per germline, CDR1 SGHRS and CDR2 YFSETQ. V shed 5 bases and J 3 bases; nucleotides not matched to a gene: 0. This CDR3 spans 13 amino acids. The CDR3 reads CASRTSGSYEQYF. The DNA of the CDR3 is TGCGCCAGCAGGACTAGCGGGAGCTACGAGCAGTACTTC.